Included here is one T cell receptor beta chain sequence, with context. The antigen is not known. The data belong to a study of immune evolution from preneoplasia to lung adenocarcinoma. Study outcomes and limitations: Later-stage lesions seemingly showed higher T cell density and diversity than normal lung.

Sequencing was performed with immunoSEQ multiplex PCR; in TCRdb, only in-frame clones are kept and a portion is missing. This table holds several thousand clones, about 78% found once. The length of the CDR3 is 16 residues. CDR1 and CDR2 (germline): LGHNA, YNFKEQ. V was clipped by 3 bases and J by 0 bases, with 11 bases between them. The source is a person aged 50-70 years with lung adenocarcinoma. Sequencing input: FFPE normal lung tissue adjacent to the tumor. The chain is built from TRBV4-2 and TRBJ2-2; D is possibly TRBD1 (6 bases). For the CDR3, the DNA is TGTGCCAGCAGCCAGTACAGGGACACGAACACCGGGGAGCTGTTTTTT. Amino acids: CASSQYRDTNTGELFF.